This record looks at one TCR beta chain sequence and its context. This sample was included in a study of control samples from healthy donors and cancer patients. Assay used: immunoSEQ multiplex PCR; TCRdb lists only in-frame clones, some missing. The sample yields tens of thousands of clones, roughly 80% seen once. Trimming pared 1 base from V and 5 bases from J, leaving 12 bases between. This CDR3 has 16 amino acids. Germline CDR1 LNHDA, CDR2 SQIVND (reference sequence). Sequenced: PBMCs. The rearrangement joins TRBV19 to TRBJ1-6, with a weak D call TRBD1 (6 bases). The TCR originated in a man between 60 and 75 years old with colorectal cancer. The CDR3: CASSIGGALDNSPLHF. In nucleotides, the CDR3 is TGTGCCAGTAGTATAGGGGGGGCCCTCGATAATTCACCCCTCCACTTT.